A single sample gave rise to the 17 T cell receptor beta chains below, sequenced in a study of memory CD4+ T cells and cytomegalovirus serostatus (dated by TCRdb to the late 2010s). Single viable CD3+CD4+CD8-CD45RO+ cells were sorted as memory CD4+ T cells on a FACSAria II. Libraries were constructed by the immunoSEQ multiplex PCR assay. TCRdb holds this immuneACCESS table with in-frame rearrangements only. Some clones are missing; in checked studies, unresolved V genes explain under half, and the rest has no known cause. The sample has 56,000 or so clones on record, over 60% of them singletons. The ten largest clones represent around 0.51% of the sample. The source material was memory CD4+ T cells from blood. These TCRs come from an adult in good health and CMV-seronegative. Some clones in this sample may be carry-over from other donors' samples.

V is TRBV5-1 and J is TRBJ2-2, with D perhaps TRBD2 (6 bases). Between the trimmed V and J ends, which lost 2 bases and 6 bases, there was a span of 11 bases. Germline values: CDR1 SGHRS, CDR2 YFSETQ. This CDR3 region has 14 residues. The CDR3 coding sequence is TGCGCCAGCAGCTTAAATTGGGGGGCCGGGGAGCTGTTTTTT. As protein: CASSLNWGAGELFF.

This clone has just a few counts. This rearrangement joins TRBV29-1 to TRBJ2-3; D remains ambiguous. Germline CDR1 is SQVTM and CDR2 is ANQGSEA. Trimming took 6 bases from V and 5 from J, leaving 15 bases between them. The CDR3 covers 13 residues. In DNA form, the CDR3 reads TGCAGCGTCGTACGGGTAACGAGAGATACGCAGTATTTT. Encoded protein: CSVVRVTRDTQYF.

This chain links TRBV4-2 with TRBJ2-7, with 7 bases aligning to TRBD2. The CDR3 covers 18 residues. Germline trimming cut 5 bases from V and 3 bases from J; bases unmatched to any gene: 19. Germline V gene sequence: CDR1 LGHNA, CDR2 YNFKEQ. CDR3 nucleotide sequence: TGTGCCAGCAGCTTGGATCCTAGCGGAGATTCGATTGTCTACGAGCAGTACTTC. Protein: CASSLDPSGDSIVYEQYF.

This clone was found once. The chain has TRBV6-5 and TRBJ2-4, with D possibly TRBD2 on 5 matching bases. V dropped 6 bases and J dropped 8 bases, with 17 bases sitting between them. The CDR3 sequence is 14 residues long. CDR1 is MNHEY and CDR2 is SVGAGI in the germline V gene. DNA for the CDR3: TGTGCCAGCAGCCCTCTATCGGGGAGAGACATTCAGTACTTC. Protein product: CASSPLSGRDIQYF.

The CDR3 DNA is TGCGCCAGCAGTCTCGGGGGGGCCGGGAGAGATACGCAGTATTTT. Translation gives CASSLGGAGRDTQYF. The chain employs TRBV10-1 and TRBJ2-3; the match to TRBD2 covers 8 bases. This CDR3 comprises 15 residues. The V and J ends lost 5 bases and 5 bases, in that order; junction bases with no gene match: 9. In germline, CDR1 is WNHNN, CDR2 SYGVQD (reference sequence).

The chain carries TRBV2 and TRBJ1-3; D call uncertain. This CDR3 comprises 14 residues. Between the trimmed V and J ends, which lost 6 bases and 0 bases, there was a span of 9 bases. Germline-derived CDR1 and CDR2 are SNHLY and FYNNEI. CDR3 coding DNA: TGTGCCAGCAGAGCTCAAGTCTCTGGAAACACCATATATTTT. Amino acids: CASRAQVSGNTIYF.

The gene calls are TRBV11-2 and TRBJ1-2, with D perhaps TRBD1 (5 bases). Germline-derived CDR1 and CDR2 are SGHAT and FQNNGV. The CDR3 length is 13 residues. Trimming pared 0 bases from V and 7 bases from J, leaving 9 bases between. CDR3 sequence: CASSLDRVVGYTF. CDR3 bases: TGTGCCAGCAGCTTAGACAGGGTGGTTGGCTACACCTTC.

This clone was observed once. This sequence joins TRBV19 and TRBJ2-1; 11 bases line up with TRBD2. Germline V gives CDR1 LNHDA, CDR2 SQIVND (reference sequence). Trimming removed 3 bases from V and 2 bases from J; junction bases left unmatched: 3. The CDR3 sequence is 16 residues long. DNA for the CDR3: TGTGCCAGTAGTATGGGGACTAGCGGAACCTACAATGAGCAGTTCTTC. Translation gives CASSMGTSGTYNEQFF.

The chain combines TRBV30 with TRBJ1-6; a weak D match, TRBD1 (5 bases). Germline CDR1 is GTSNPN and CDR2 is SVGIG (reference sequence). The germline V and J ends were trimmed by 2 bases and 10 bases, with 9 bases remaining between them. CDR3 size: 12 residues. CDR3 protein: CAWSRDGSPLHF. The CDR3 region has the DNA TGTGCCTGGAGTCGGGACGGGTCACCCCTCCACTTT.

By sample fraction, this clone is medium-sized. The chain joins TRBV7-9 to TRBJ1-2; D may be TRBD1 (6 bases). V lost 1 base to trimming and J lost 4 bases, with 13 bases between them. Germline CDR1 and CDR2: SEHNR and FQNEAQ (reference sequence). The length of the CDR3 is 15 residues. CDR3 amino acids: CASSLGSAGAYGYTF. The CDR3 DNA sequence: TGTGCCAGCAGCTTAGGAAGTGCGGGGGCCTATGGCTACACCTTC. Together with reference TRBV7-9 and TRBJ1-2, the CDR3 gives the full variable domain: DTGVSQNPRHKITKRGQNVTFRCDPISEHNRLYWYRQTLGQGPEFLTYFQNEAQLEKSRLLSDRFSAERPKGSFSTLEIQRTEQGDSAMYLCASSLGSAGAYGYTFGSGTRLTVV.

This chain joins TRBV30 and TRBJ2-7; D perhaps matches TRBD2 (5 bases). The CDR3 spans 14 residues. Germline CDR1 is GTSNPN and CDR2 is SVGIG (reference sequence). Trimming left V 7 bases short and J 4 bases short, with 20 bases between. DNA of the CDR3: TGTGCCTCGACGACCAGGTGGACTCCTTACGAGCAGTACTTC. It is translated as CASTTRWTPYEQYF.

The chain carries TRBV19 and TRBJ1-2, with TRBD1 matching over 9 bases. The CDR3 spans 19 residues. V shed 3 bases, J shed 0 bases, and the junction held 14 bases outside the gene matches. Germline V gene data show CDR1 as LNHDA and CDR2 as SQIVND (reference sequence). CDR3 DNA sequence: TGTGCCAGTAGTATTATCCGTGGGACAGGGCACGGAGCTAACTATGGCTACACCTTC. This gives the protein CASSIIRGTGHGANYGYTF.

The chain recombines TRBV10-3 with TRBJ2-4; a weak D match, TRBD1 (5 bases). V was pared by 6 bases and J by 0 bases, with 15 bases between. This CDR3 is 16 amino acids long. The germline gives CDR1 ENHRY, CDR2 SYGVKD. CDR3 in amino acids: CAISETKGLAKNIQYF. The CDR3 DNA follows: TGTGCCATCAGCGAAACAAAGGGGCTAGCCAAAAACATTCAGTACTTC.

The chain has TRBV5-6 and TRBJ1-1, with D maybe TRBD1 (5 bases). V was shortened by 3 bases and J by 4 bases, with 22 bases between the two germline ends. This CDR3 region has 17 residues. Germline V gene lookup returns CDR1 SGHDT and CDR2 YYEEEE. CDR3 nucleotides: TGTGCCAGCAGCTCCCCACTGAAGGGGTGGGGCGGCACTGAAGCTTTCTTT. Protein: CASSSPLKGWGGTEAFF.

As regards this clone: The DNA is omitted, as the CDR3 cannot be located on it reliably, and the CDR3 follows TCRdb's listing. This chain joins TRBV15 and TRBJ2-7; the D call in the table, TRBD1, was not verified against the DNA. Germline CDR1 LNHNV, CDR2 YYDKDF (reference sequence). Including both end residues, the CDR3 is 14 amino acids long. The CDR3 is CATSRGFGQGILVF.

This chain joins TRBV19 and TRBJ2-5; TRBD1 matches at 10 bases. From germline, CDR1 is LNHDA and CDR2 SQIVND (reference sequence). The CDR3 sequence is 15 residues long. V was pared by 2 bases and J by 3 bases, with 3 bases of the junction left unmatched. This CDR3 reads CASSISGQGKETQYF. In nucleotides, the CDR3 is TGTGCCAGTAGTATATCGGGACAGGGGAAAGAGACCCAGTACTTC.

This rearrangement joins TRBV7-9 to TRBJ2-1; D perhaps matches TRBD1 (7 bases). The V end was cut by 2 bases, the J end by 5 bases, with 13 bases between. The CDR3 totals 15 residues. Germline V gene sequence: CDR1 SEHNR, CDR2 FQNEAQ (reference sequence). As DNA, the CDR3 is TGTGCCAGCAGCTTATGGCAGGGGGGTCACAATGAGCAGTTCTTC. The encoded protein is CASSLWQGGHNEQFF.